These T cell receptor beta chains were read from a single sample in a study of blood T cells in healthy people across ages. TCRdb itself ran the 5' RACE reads through MiXCR, one entry per CDR3 protein. The table records about 1 million distinct CDR3 sequences, more than 35% of them present only once. The sequencing sample was made of blood. Source of these receptors: a woman aged 60-75 years in good health. Each CDR3 is given with its conserved first and last residue. Fields, in order: J gene, D gene, clone size, V gene, CDR3 DNA, CDR3 protein. A D gene is named only where the DNA matches it firmly. Clone size is stated in some rows and not others, as once, few, many or a class when expanded.

TRBJ2-7,TRBD1,many,TRBV20-1,TGCAGTGCTAGAGGGACAGGGGGCAACTACGAGCAGTACTTC,CSARGTGGNYEQYF
TRBJ2-1,TRBD2,.,TRBV4-1,TGCGCCAGCAGCCAAGTCCCTAGCGGGAGCTACGAGCAGTTCTTC,CASSQVPSGSYEQFF
TRBJ2-7,.,once,TRBV20-1,TGCAGTGCTAGTCAACGGGCCGAGCAGTACTTC,CSASQRAEQYF
TRBJ1-4,.,.,TRBV3-1,TGTGCCAGCAGCCATCAGGGTCCAACTAATGAAAAACTGTTTTTT,CASSHQGPTNEKLFF
TRBJ2-7,TRBD1,.,TRBV6-2/TRBV6-3,TGTGCCAGCAGCCGCTACGGACAGGGGGACTACGAGCAGTACTTC,CASSRYGQGDYEQYF
TRBJ1-2,TRBD1,.,TRBV12-3/TRBV12-4,TGTGCCAGCAGGGCGGGACAGGGCGGCTACACCTTC,CASRAGQGGYTF
TRBJ2-3,.,.,TRBV20-1,TGCAGTGCAAGGGCTCTTGAGAGGGAGCTTTCCCCAGATACGCAGTATTTT,CSARALERELSPDTQYF
TRBJ1-2,.,few,TRBV29-1,TGCAGCGTTGCGGCAGGAGGCTATGGCTACACCTTC,CSVAAGGYGYTF
TRBJ2-7,TRBD1,.,TRBV2,TGTGCCAGCAGCGACACAGGGGGCAGGGAGCAGTACTTC,CASSDTGGREQYF
TRBJ2-7,TRBD2,.,TRBV12-5,TGTGCTAGTGGTTTGGACCGAAAAATCGGGACTAGCGGGAGTTACGAGCAGTACTTC,CASGLDRKIGTSGSYEQYF
TRBJ2-5,.,once,TRBV7-2,TGTGCCAGCAGCTTAGGGCTTCGGGGCACATCTTCGGAGACCCAGTACTTC,CASSLGLRGTSSETQYF
TRBJ2-7,TRBD1,.,TRBV10-3,TGTGCCATCTCCCAAGGACAGGCCTTCTCCTACGAGCAGTACTTC,CAISQGQAFSYEQYF
TRBJ2-7,.,once,TRBV13,TGTGCCAGCAGCCCTACAAGCGACGGATCCTACGAGCAGTACTTC,CASSPTSDGSYEQYF
TRBJ2-7,.,.,TRBV5-6,TGTGCCAGCAGCCATCCCGGTGTGGCAAGCTCCTACGAGCAGTACTTC,CASSHPGVASSYEQYF
TRBJ2-5,TRBD2,few,TRBV7-8,TGTGCCAGCAGCTCCCGGGTAGCGGGAGTCAAGACCCAGTACTTC,CASSSRVAGVKTQYF
TRBJ2-7,.,.,TRBV4-1,TGCGCCAGCAGCCAAGTTGTACAGGGACCCTACGAGCAGTACTTC,CASSQVVQGPYEQYF
TRBJ1-4,.,.,TRBV7-9,TGTGCCAGCAGCCCACCGGAGAGGGAGAATGAAAAACTGTTTTTT,CASSPPERENEKLFF
TRBJ2-1,TRBD2,.,TRBV6-1,TGTGCCAGCAGCCCCTCGCCCCGGGGACTAGCGATAGAGGAGCAGTTCTTC,CASSPSPRGLAIEEQFF
TRBJ2-1,.,few,TRBV29-1,TGCAGCGTGCAGGATTACAATGAGCAGTTCTTC,CSVQDYNEQFF
TRBJ1-3,TRBD1,.,TRBV7-2,TGTGCCAGCAGCACCCGTGTGCTGACAGGGGCCTCTGGAAACACCATATATTTT,CASSTRVLTGASGNTIYF
TRBJ2-7,TRBD1,few,TRBV7-9,TGTGCCAGCAGCCAAGCGGGACAGGGAAGGGAGCAGTACTTC,CASSQAGQGREQYF
TRBJ2-1,TRBD1,.,TRBV5-1,TGCGCCAGCAGCCGGGACAGGAGCCCCTACAATGAGCAGTTCTTC,CASSRDRSPYNEQFF
TRBJ2-7,.,.,TRBV28,TGTGCCAGCAGTTCCCGTACCTACCGAGCCTACGAGCAGTACTTC,CASSSRTYRAYEQYF
TRBJ1-4,.,.,TRBV11-1,TGTGCCAGCAGCTTGGCGGACAGCATAAATGAAAAACTGTTTTTT,CASSLADSINEKLFF
TRBJ2-5,TRBD2,few,TRBV11-1,TGTGCCAGCACTAGCGGGAGCTCGGAGCAGTACTTC,CASTSGSSEQYF
TRBJ2-5,.,few,TRBV4-2,TGTGCCAGCAGCCAAATTGTAGCCGGTGATGAGACCCAGTACTTC,CASSQIVAGDETQYF
TRBJ1-2,.,.,TRBV6-1,TGTGCCAGCAGTGGTCACAGGATAGGCTACACCTTC,CASSGHRIGYTF
TRBJ2-3,TRBD2,.,TRBV20-1,TGCAGTGCTAGGAGGGGGACTAGCGGTTCCCCTTGGGGGGATACGCAGTATTTT,CSARRGTSGSPWGDTQYF
TRBJ2-7,.,.,TRBV29-1,TGCAGCGTTGTTCACGGGCCCTACGAGCAGTACTTC,CSVVHGPYEQYF
TRBJ2-6,.,few,TRBV2,TGTGCCAGCAGTGGGACTCGCAGCTCTGGGGCCAACGTCCTGACTTTC,CASSGTRSSGANVLTF
TRBJ2-1,TRBD1,.,TRBV6-4,TGTGCCAGCAGTGACCCCGGACAGGGCCCCAATGAGCAGTTCTTC,CASSDPGQGPNEQFF
TRBJ2-5,.,.,TRBV3-1,TGTGCCAGCAGCCAAGGTCTGGGGCTGGGAAATGAGCAGTACTTC,CASSQGLGLGNEQYF
TRBJ2-5,.,.,TRBV5-1,TGCGCCAGCAGCTTAGGGGCGGGACTCGTTAATGAGCAGTACTTC,CASSLGAGLVNEQYF
TRBJ1-5,TRBD1,.,TRBV20-1,TGCAGTGCTACAACCGGGACAGGGAACAATCAGCCCCAGCATTTT,CSATTGTGNNQPQHF
TRBJ2-4,TRBD1,.,TRBV27,TGTGCCAGCCAGGGGGCGGTGTCCAAAAACATTCAGTACTTC,CASQGAVSKNIQYF
TRBJ2-2,TRBD2,.,TRBV6-2/TRBV6-3,TGTGCCAGCAGCCCGGGACTAGCGGGAGCCAGGGAGCTGTTTTTT,CASSPGLAGARELFF
TRBJ1-5,.,.,TRBV20-1,TGCAGTGCTAGAGTACACCAGCTCCAGCCCCAGCATTTT,CSARVHQLQPQHF
TRBJ2-4,TRBD1,.,TRBV5-6,TGTGCCAGCAGCTCTTCCGGGACAGGGGATTTTGGGCAGTACTTC,CASSSSGTGDFGQYF
TRBJ2-5,.,.,TRBV5-6,TGTGCCAGCAGCTTGGCTCAGGGCCCTCGGGAGACCCGGTACTTC,CASSLAQGPRETRYF
TRBJ2-7,TRBD2,.,TRBV6-5,TGTGCCAGCAGTTATGGACTAGCGGGGTACAATGAGCAGTACTTC,CASSYGLAGYNEQYF
TRBJ2-1,.,few,TRBV7-9,TGTGCCAGCCATGGGGACTACAATGAGCAGTTCTTC,CASHGDYNEQFF
TRBJ2-1,TRBD2,.,TRBV6-4,TGTGCCAGCAGTGACTTAGGCGGGAGTGCCAATGAGCAGTTCTTC,CASSDLGGSANEQFF
TRBJ2-1,.,few,TRBV7-3,TGTGCCAGCAGCTTTGGTCTTGCGCACCCATACAATGAGCAGTTCTTC,CASSFGLAHPYNEQFF
TRBJ2-7,.,.,TRBV11-1,TGTGCCAGCAGCCCCAGTTTCGGGGGCTCCTACGAGCAGTACTTC,CASSPSFGGSYEQYF
TRBJ2-3,.,.,TRBV7-2,TGTGCCATCACCCTACCGGTTTTAGATACGCAGTATTTT,CAITLPVLDTQYF
TRBJ1-1,.,.,TRBV6-5,TGTGCCAGCAGTTCCGGGGGCGATGGTTTCTTT,CASSSGGDGFF